In its sample, the clone carrying this TCR beta chain was seen once. This sample was taken from a study of blood T cell repertoires in COVID-19. Study-wide context: Sample material is recorded as cDNA or gDNA derived from T cells, B-cell-depleted T cells, or PBMCs.

Some clones are missing from TCRdb's copy, which holds only in-frame ones; the method was immunoSEQ multiplex PCR. The table lists fewer than 110,000 clones, 80% to 85% of them singletons. The TCR comes from a man aged 65-85 years with acute or convalescent COVID-19. Sequencing was carried out using peripheral blood.

CDR3 bases: TGTGCCAGCAGTGACGGTCACCGCAATCAGCCCCAGCATTTT. It encodes CASSDGHRNQPQHF. The chain is built from TRBV6-1 and TRBJ1-5, with D unclear. The CDR3 length is 14 residues. The V and J ends lost 3 bases and 2 bases respectively, with 8 bases between them. Looked up from germline, CDR1 is MNHNS and CDR2 is SASEGT.